Listed below are T cell receptor beta chains from one sample, sequenced in a study of cytomegalovirus exposure and HLA in healthy donors. Produced via immunoSEQ multiplex PCR; TCRdb's table is partial and in-frame only. Altogether 120,000 or so clones are present, roughly 90% being singletons, with the ten largest covering approximately 2.1%. Sample: PBMCs. These TCRs come from a woman younger than 35 in good health and CMV-seronegative. CDR3s include the opening cysteine and the closing phenylalanine or tryptophan. A D gene is named only where the DNA matches it firmly. Clone size is not always given. Where it is, it says once, few, many or a class for expanded clones.

v_call: TRBV9
d_call: TRBD1
j_call: TRBJ1-2
clone_size: -
cdr3_aa: CASSPIAGTEANYGYTF
cdr3_nt: TGTGCCAGCAGCCCAATCGCCGGGACAGAAGCTAACTATGGCTACACCTTC

v_call: TRBV4-3
d_call: TRBD2
j_call: TRBJ2-2
clone_size: -
cdr3_aa: CASSPTSGRALAGELFF
cdr3_nt: TGCGCCAGCAGCCCCACTAGCGGGAGGGCCCTAGCCGGGGAGCTGTTTTTT

v_call: TRBV25-1
d_call: TRBD1
j_call: TRBJ2-3
clone_size: -
cdr3_aa: CASSTTGKMQYF
cdr3_nt: TGTGCCAGCAGCACGACAGGGAAGATGCAGTATTTT

v_call: TRBV5-1
d_call: -
j_call: TRBJ2-5
clone_size: -
cdr3_aa: CASSLVGAEETQYF
cdr3_nt: TGCGCCAGCAGCTTGGTGGGGGCGGAAGAGACCCAGTACTTC

v_call: TRBV7-2
d_call: TRBD1
j_call: TRBJ1-1
clone_size: -
cdr3_aa: CASSFGPGGSFEAFF
cdr3_nt: TGTGCCAGCAGCTTTGGACCAGGGGGCAGTTTTGAAGCTTTCTTT

v_call: TRBV19
d_call: TRBD1
j_call: TRBJ2-1
clone_size: -
cdr3_aa: CASSGQGTEQFF
cdr3_nt: TGTGCCAGTAGTGGACAGGGTACTGAGCAGTTCTTC

v_call: TRBV2
d_call: -
j_call: TRBJ1-6
clone_size: medium-sized
cdr3_aa: CASTAGRGSPLHF
cdr3_nt: TGTGCCAGCACGGCAGGACGGGGTTCACCCCTCCACTTT

v_call: TRBV6-1
d_call: -
j_call: TRBJ2-5
clone_size: -
cdr3_aa: CASSVQETQYF
cdr3_nt: TGTGCCAGCAGCGTGCAAGAGACCCAGTACTTC

v_call: TRBV2
d_call: -
j_call: TRBJ1-1
clone_size: -
cdr3_aa: CASSEEGLNTEAFF
cdr3_nt: TGTGCCAGCAGTGAAGAGGGGTTGAACACTGAAGCTTTCTTT

v_call: TRBV10-3
d_call: -
j_call: TRBJ2-7
clone_size: -
cdr3_aa: CAISDPTGSYEQYF
cdr3_nt: TGTGCCATCAGTGACCCGACGGGATCCTACGAGCAGTACTTC

v_call: TRBV28
d_call: TRBD1
j_call: TRBJ2-3
clone_size: -
cdr3_aa: CASSMRQGATDTQYF
cdr3_nt: TGTGCCAGCAGTATGCGACAGGGGGCCACAGATACGCAGTATTTT

v_call: TRBV5-1
d_call: -
j_call: TRBJ2-6
clone_size: -
cdr3_aa: CASSLAPQGSSGANVLTF
cdr3_nt: TGCGCCAGCAGCTTGGCCCCCCAGGGGAGCTCTGGGGCCAACGTCCTGACTTTC

v_call: TRBV28
d_call: -
j_call: TRBJ1-1
clone_size: -
cdr3_aa: CASSLGTSGNTEAFF
cdr3_nt: TGTGCCAGCAGTTTAGGTACCTCCGGGAACACTGAAGCTTTCTTT

v_call: TRBV5-1
d_call: -
j_call: TRBJ1-1
clone_size: -
cdr3_aa: CASSPQGRWNSNTEAFF
cdr3_nt: TGCGCCAGCAGCCCTCAGGGGCGATGGAATTCGAACACTGAAGCTTTCTTT

v_call: TRBV5-4
d_call: -
j_call: TRBJ2-1
clone_size: -
cdr3_aa: CASSPGGSYNEQFF
cdr3_nt: TGTGCCAGCAGCCCCGGGGGCTCCTACAATGAGCAGTTCTTC

v_call: TRBV30
d_call: -
j_call: TRBJ2-7
clone_size: -
cdr3_aa: CAWSVLPGWGGGYEQYF
cdr3_nt: TGTGCCTGGAGTGTACTGCCTGGCTGGGGAGGAGGCTACGAGCAGTACTTC

v_call: TRBV5-1
d_call: TRBD1
j_call: TRBJ1-3
clone_size: once
cdr3_aa: CASSFGDRDHSGNTIYF
cdr3_nt: TGCGCCAGCAGCTTTGGGGACAGGGACCACTCTGGAAACACCATATATTTT

v_call: TRBV9
d_call: -
j_call: TRBJ2-6
clone_size: -
cdr3_aa: CASSPHYYSGANVLTF
cdr3_nt: TGTGCCAGCAGCCCCCATTACTACTCTGGGGCCAACGTCCTGACTTTC

v_call: TRBV9
d_call: -
j_call: TRBJ1-2
clone_size: -
cdr3_aa: CASSSLPGGEGGYTF
cdr3_nt: TGTGCCAGCAGCTCTCTCCCGGGGGGGGAGGGAGGCTACACCTTC

v_call: TRBV13
d_call: TRBD1
j_call: TRBJ1-2
clone_size: -
cdr3_aa: CAIKPGQGAHDYGYTF
cdr3_nt: TGTGCCATCAAACCGGGACAGGGGGCGCACGACTATGGCTACACCTTC

v_call: TRBV7-9
d_call: -
j_call: TRBJ1-6
clone_size: -
cdr3_aa: CASSPGRGGSYNSPLHF
cdr3_nt: TGTGCCAGCAGCCCCGGCAGGGGCGGCTCCTATAATTCACCCCTCCACTTT

v_call: TRBV28
d_call: -
j_call: TRBJ2-2
clone_size: -
cdr3_aa: CASSLPYTGELFF
cdr3_nt: TGTGCCAGCAGTCTCCCGTACACCGGGGAGCTGTTTTTT

v_call: TRBV11-2
d_call: -
j_call: TRBJ1-1
clone_size: -
cdr3_aa: CASSLERATEAFF
cdr3_nt: TGTGCCAGCAGCTTAGAGAGGGCAACTGAAGCTTTCTTT

v_call: TRBV18
d_call: -
j_call: TRBJ2-7
clone_size: few
cdr3_aa: CASSPRGGVLEQYF
cdr3_nt: TGTGCCAGCTCACCAAGGGGTGGGGTTCTCGAGCAGTACTTC

v_call: TRBV18
d_call: TRBD2
j_call: TRBJ2-1
clone_size: -
cdr3_aa: CASSPITGGVDNEQFF
cdr3_nt: TGTGCCAGCTCACCAATTACGGGGGGGGTAGACAATGAGCAGTTCTTC

v_call: TRBV5-1
d_call: TRBD1
j_call: TRBJ1-2
clone_size: -
cdr3_aa: CASSPGQGKDYGYTF
cdr3_nt: TGCGCCAGCAGCCCAGGACAGGGGAAAGACTATGGCTACACCTTC

v_call: TRBV4-2
d_call: -
j_call: TRBJ2-2
clone_size: -
cdr3_aa: CASSESTNTGELFF
cdr3_nt: TGTGCCAGCAGCGAGTCGACGAACACCGGGGAGCTGTTTTTT

v_call: TRBV18
d_call: -
j_call: TRBJ1-1
clone_size: -
cdr3_aa: CASSPSGLLNTEAFF
cdr3_nt: TGTGCCAGCTCACCCTCCGGACTCCTAAACACTGAAGCTTTCTTT

v_call: TRBV2
d_call: TRBD1
j_call: TRBJ2-5
clone_size: -
cdr3_aa: CASSLQGETQYF
cdr3_nt: TGTGCCAGCAGTTTACAGGGGGAGACCCAGTACTTC

v_call: TRBV5-1
d_call: TRBD1
j_call: TRBJ2-7
clone_size: -
cdr3_aa: CASSLSSGQYYEQYF
cdr3_nt: TGCGCCAGCAGCTTGAGCTCGGGACAGTACTACGAGCAGTACTTC

v_call: TRBV7-6
d_call: -
j_call: TRBJ2-7
clone_size: -
cdr3_aa: CASSRTASYEQYF
cdr3_nt: TGTGCCAGCAGCAGGACAGCTTCCTACGAGCAGTACTTC

v_call: TRBV10-3
d_call: -
j_call: TRBJ1-1
clone_size: many
cdr3_aa: CAISDSQGKTSEAFF
cdr3_nt: TGTGCCATCAGTGACTCCCAGGGAAAGACGTCTGAAGCTTTCTTT

v_call: TRBV19
d_call: TRBD2
j_call: TRBJ2-3
clone_size: -
cdr3_aa: CASSTGLGPDTQYF
cdr3_nt: TGTGCCAGTAGTACCGGACTAGGCCCAGATACGCAGTATTTT

v_call: TRBV30
d_call: -
j_call: TRBJ1-3
clone_size: -
cdr3_aa: CAWSPQGNTIYF
cdr3_nt: TGTGCCTGGAGCCCACAGGGAAACACCATATATTTT

v_call: TRBV6-1
d_call: -
j_call: TRBJ1-6
clone_size: -
cdr3_aa: CASNQDTNSPLHF
cdr3_nt: TGTGCCAGCAATCAGGACACCAATTCACCCCTCCACTTT

v_call: TRBV19
d_call: TRBD2
j_call: TRBJ2-5
clone_size: -
cdr3_aa: CASSTGAGEETQYF
cdr3_nt: TGTGCCAGTAGTACCGGAGCGGGAGAGGAGACCCAGTACTTC

v_call: TRBV4-3
d_call: TRBD1
j_call: TRBJ2-1
clone_size: -
cdr3_aa: CASASGTGNNEQFF
cdr3_nt: TGCGCCAGCGCTTCGGGGACAGGCAACAATGAGCAGTTCTTC

v_call: TRBV5-4
d_call: TRBD1
j_call: TRBJ1-2
clone_size: -
cdr3_aa: CASSLAPGTANYGYTF
cdr3_nt: TGTGCCAGCAGCTTGGCCCCCGGGACAGCTAACTATGGCTACACCTTC

v_call: TRBV27
d_call: -
j_call: TRBJ2-1
clone_size: -
cdr3_aa: CASSPAGGAVRDEQFF
cdr3_nt: TGTGCCAGCTCTCCCGCGGGCGGCGCTGTTCGCGATGAGCAGTTCTTC

v_call: TRBV28
d_call: TRBD1
j_call: TRBJ2-4
clone_size: -
cdr3_aa: CASRQGKNIQYF
cdr3_nt: TGTGCCAGCAGACAGGGGAAAAACATTCAGTACTTC

v_call: TRBV5-6
d_call: -
j_call: TRBJ2-1
clone_size: -
cdr3_aa: CASSLGPNSYNEQFF
cdr3_nt: TGTGCCAGCAGCTTGGGGCCGAACTCCTACAATGAGCAGTTCTTC

v_call: TRBV27
d_call: TRBD2
j_call: TRBJ2-1
clone_size: -
cdr3_aa: CASSLTSGWSSYNEQFF
cdr3_nt: TGTGCCAGCAGTTTAACTAGCGGGTGGAGCTCCTACAATGAGCAGTTCTTC

v_call: TRBV19
d_call: -
j_call: TRBJ1-1
clone_size: -
cdr3_aa: CASSPGGTPHTEAFF
cdr3_nt: TGTGCCAGTAGTCCCGGGGGGACGCCTCACACTGAAGCTTTCTTT

v_call: TRBV5-1
d_call: TRBD1
j_call: TRBJ1-5
clone_size: -
cdr3_aa: CASSLDPGGDQPQHF
cdr3_nt: TGCGCCAGCAGCTTGGATCCAGGGGGAGATCAGCCCCAGCATTTT

v_call: TRBV11-3
d_call: -
j_call: TRBJ2-7
clone_size: -
cdr3_aa: CASSSDSIPYEQYF
cdr3_nt: TGTGCCAGCAGCTCCGACAGCATCCCCTACGAGCAGTACTTC

v_call: TRBV27
d_call: -
j_call: TRBJ2-7
clone_size: -
cdr3_aa: CASSLYGQAEGEQYF
cdr3_nt: TGTGCCAGCAGTTTATATGGGCAGGCCGAAGGCGAGCAGTACTTC

v_call: TRBV28
d_call: -
j_call: TRBJ2-6
clone_size: -
cdr3_aa: CASSGPSGANVLTF
cdr3_nt: TGTGCCAGCAGTGGGCCCTCTGGGGCCAACGTCCTGACTTTC

v_call: TRBV6-5
d_call: -
j_call: TRBJ2-7
clone_size: -
cdr3_aa: CASSGPESAHEQYF
cdr3_nt: TGTGCCAGCAGTGGTCCTGAAAGTGCGCACGAGCAGTACTTC

v_call: TRBV2
d_call: TRBD1
j_call: TRBJ2-2
clone_size: -
cdr3_aa: CATTRDRDSGELFF
cdr3_nt: TGTGCCACCACCCGGGACAGGGACTCCGGGGAGCTGTTTTTT

v_call: TRBV5-4
d_call: -
j_call: TRBJ2-5
clone_size: -
cdr3_aa: CASSLLGRGRRETQYF
cdr3_nt: TGTGCCAGCAGCTTGTTAGGTCGAGGAAGAAGAGAGACCCAGTACTTC